This is a list of T cell receptor beta chains from one sample in a study of T cell responses to AZD1222 COVID-19 vaccine. Sequencing used immunoSEQ multiplex PCR; TCRdb keeps in-frame clones, though not all of them. The table records just over 90,000 clones, 75% to 90% of them present only once. The specimen comprised peripheral blood, sampled 28 days after the second AZD1222 dose. These receptors originate from an adult who received the AZD1222 COVID-19 vaccine. Each CDR3 is given without its conserved first and last residue. Fields, in order: D gene, V gene, J gene, CDR3 protein. The D gene is left open where the match is weak.

NA	TRBV7-2	TRBJ1-4	ASSSQTATNEKLF
TRBD1	TRBV2	TRBJ1-1	ASSAGTGRTEAF
NA	TRBV29-1	TRBJ2-5	SGYRSGQETQY
TRBD1	TRBV12-5	TRBJ2-1	ASGSTGKTYNEQF
TRBD1	TRBV12-5	TRBJ1-5	ASGLAGTETRRINQPQH
NA	TRBV13	TRBJ2-5	ASTRKVVGPHETQY
NA	TRBV7-2	TRBJ1-1	ASSLYTGDAEAF
NA	TRBV6-5	TRBJ2-3	ASSYEGENTQY
TRBD1	TRBV15	TRBJ1-4	ATSKKRTGGPNEKLF
TRBD1	TRBV11-3	TRBJ1-5	ASSPPTGFNQPQH
NA	TRBV30	TRBJ2-7	AWSQYGGPIRQY